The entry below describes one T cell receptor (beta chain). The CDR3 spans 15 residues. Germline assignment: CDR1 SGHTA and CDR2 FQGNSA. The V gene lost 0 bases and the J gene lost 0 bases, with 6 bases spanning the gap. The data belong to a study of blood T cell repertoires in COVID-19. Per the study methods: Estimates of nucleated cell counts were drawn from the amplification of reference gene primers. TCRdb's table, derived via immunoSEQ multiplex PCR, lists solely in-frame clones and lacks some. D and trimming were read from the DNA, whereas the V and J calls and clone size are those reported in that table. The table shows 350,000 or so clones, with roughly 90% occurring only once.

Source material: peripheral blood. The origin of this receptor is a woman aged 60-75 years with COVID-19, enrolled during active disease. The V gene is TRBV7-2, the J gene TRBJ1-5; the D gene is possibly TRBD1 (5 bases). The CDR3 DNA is TGTGCCAGCAGCTTAGCAGGACATAGCAATCAGCCCCAGCATTTT. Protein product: CASSLAGHSNQPQHF.